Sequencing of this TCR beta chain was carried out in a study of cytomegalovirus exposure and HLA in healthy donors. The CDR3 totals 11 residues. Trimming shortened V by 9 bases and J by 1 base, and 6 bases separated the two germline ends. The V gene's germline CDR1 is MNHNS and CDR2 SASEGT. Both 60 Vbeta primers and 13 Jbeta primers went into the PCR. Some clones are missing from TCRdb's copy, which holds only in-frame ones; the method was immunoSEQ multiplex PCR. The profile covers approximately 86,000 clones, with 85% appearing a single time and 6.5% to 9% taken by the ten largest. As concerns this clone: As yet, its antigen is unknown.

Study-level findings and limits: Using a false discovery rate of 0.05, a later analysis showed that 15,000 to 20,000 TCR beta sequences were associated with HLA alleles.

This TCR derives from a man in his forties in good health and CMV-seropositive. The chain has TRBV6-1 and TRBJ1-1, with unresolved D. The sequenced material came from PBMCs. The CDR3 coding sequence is TGTGCCAGTATTAAGAACACTGAAGCTTTCTTT. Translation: CASIKNTEAFF.